These 32 T cell receptor beta chains came from one sample sequenced in a study of T-cell reconstitution after alpha-beta-depleted transplantation in children. Preparation of the TCRbeta library was carried out with unique molecular identifiers. TCRdb processed the PCR reads anew with MiXCR; each CDR3 protein has one entry. The table lists 450,000 to 550,000 distinct CDR3 sequences, about an eighth of them singletons. Here the sequenced sample was PBMCs, mostly from graft donor cells, taken 180 days after TCRalphabeta/CD19-depleted stem cell transplant. The receptors shown here come from a female patient aged 2-15 years who had a stem cell transplant for aplastic anemia, so the T cells may come from the graft donor.

This clonotype was seen repeatedly, ten times or more. The chain employs TRBV2 and TRBJ1-5; D possibly corresponds to TRBD1 (6 bases). The CDR3 sequence is 12 residues long. The V and J ends lost 6 bases and 6 bases respectively, with 9 bases between them. Looked up from germline, CDR1 is SNHLY and CDR2 is FYNNEI. CDR3 coding DNA: TGTGCCAGCAGACAGGGATCTCAGCCCCAGCATTTT. Translation gives CASRQGSQPQHF. Looking up the rest from reference TRBV2 and TRBJ1-5 gives the full variable domain: EPEVTQTPSHQVTQMGQEVILRCVPISNHLYFYWYRQILGQKVEFLVSFYNNEISEKSEIFDDQFSVERPDGSNFTLKIRSTKLEDSAMYFCASRQGSQPQHFGDGTRLSIL.

This clonotype occurred a few times. The J gene is TRBJ2-7, the V gene TRBV6-5; tentative D call: TRBD1 (5 bases). Germline loops: CDR1 MNHEY, CDR2 SVGAGI. V lost 3 bases and J lost 7, with 19 bases in between. CDR3 size: 15 residues. The CDR3 DNA reads TGTGCCAGCAGTTATGGGGCCAGGGTCTTTGAGGAGCAGTACTTC. This codes for CASSYGARVFEEQYF.

As concerns this clonotype: The junction shows a germline mismatch at one end, possibly a read error. V is TRBV10-3 and J is TRBJ1-2; no definite D call. Germline V gene sequence: CDR1 ENHRY, CDR2 SYGVKD. The CDR3 totals 13 residues. The CDR3 here is CAISVQPNHGYTF. The CDR3 coding sequence is TGTGCCATCAGTGTACAGCCTAACCATGGCTACACCTTC.

V and J are TRBV19 and TRBJ2-1, with D possibly being TRBD2 (6 bases). The CDR3 sequence is 14 residues long. Germline loops: CDR1 LNHDA, CDR2 SQIVND (reference sequence). V was pared by 5 bases and J by 11 bases, with 19 bases between. Written as DNA, the CDR3 is TGTGCCAGTAGTGGCCCCGGGACGCGGGGCAAGCAGTTCTTC. Its translation: CASSGPGTRGKQFF.

In this sample, this clonotype turned up a few times. The chain's CDR3 is CASSELDSGSIHEQFF. Written as DNA, the CDR3 is TGTGCCAGCAGTGAACTAGATAGCGGGAGCATTCATGAGCAGTTCTTC. The chain combines TRBV25-1 with TRBJ2-1; TRBD2 matches at 9 bases. The germline gives CDR1 MGHDK, CDR2 SYGVNS. The V segment lost 2 bases and the J segment 8 bases; nucleotides outside the gene matches: 10. This CDR3 has 16 residues.

The rearrangement links TRBV28 to TRBJ1-2, with a weak D call TRBD1 (6 bases). Germline V gene sequence: CDR1 MDHEN, CDR2 SYDVKM. This CDR3 contains 16 residues. V lost 6 bases, J lost 7 bases, and 24 bases lay in between. The CDR3, as DNA: TGTGCCAGCAGCCAAGGGGATGACAGGCCCCAGCGTGGCTACACCTTC. It codes for CASSQGDDRPQRGYTF.

The sample holds a few counts of this clonotype. CDR3 region: CASSLNGDDYEQYF. As DNA, the CDR3 is TGTGCCAGCAGTTTGAACGGGGACGACTACGAGCAGTACTTC. The chain uses TRBV27 and TRBJ2-7, with D perhaps given as TRBD1 or TRBD2 (5 bases each). The CDR3 runs to 14 residues. CDR1 and CDR2 from the germline V gene are MNHEY and SMNVEV (reference sequence). Trimming shortened V by 3 bases and J by 3 bases, and 12 bases separated the two germline ends.

This clonotype was seen ten or more times. The chain combines TRBV29-1 with TRBJ1-2; D is unclear. This CDR3 has 15 amino acids. Germline CDR1 is SQVTM and CDR2 is ANQGSEA. Trimming cost V 6 bases and J 0 bases, with 17 bases left between them. The CDR3 protein is CSVTPPGGSNYGYTF. The CDR3 coding sequence is TGCAGCGTCACCCCACCGGGAGGATCTAACTATGGCTACACCTTC.

This clonotype was picked up many times. The chain links TRBV15 to TRBJ2-7; 11 bases align to TRBD2. V lost 0 bases and J lost 4; bases outside the gene matches: 8. Germline V gives CDR1 LNHNV, CDR2 YYDKDF (reference sequence). CDR3 length: 17 amino acids. CDR3: CATSREGLAARGYEQYF. CDR3 nucleotides: TGTGCCACCAGCAGAGAGGGACTAGCGGCAAGAGGTTACGAGCAGTACTTC.

Ten or more counts support this clonotype. CDR3 sequence: CASSTHRDSSYEQYF. In DNA form, the CDR3 reads TGTGCCAGCAGCACTCACAGGGATAGCTCCTACGAGCAGTACTTC. V is TRBV7-6 and J is TRBJ2-7; perhaps TRBD1 as D (6 bases). CDR1 and CDR2 from the germline V gene are SGHVS and FNYEAQ. V was pared by 5 bases and J by 0 bases, with 14 bases between. The CDR3 extends over 15 amino acids. Full variable domain (outside the CDR3, taken from reference TRBV7-6 and TRBJ2-7): GAGVSQSPRYKVTKRGQDVALRCDPISGHVSLYWYRQALGQGPEFLTYFNYEAQQDKSGLPNDRFSAERPEGSISTLTIQRTEQRDSAMYRCASSTHRDSSYEQYFGPGTRLTVT.

This clonotype was observed at least ten times. V usage is TRBV5-1 and J usage is TRBJ2-3; D might be TRBD2 (5 bases). The CDR3 covers 13 residues. CDR1 is SGHRS and CDR2 is YFSETQ in the germline V gene. V was clipped by 4 bases and J by 2 bases, with 8 bases between them. The CDR3 DNA reads TGCGCCAGCAGCGACGGGAACACAGATACGCAGTATTTT. It specifies CASSDGNTDTQYF. Full variable domain (outside the CDR3, taken from reference TRBV5-1 and TRBJ2-3): KAGVTQTPRYLIKTRGQQVTLSCSPISGHRSVSWYQQTPGQGLQFLFEYFSETQRNKGNFPGRFSGRQFSNSRSEMNVSTLELGDSALYLCASSDGNTDTQYFGPGTRLTVL.

The chain combines TRBV7-2 with TRBJ1-1; 7 bases line up with TRBD1. The CDR3 has 16 residues. CDR1 SGHTA and CDR2 FQGNSA come from the germline V gene. V was pared by 2 bases and J by 1 base, with 7 bases of the junction left unmatched. In nucleotides, the CDR3 is TGTGCCAGCAGCTTAAGGTTGAGGACAGGGAACACTGAAGCTTTCTTT. Translated, it gives CASSLRLRTGNTEAFF.

This rearrangement joins TRBV11-2 to TRBJ2-3; no clear D. The CDR3 sequence is 15 residues long. Germline CDR1 SGHAT, CDR2 FQNNGV. The V end was cut by 0 bases, the J end by 5 bases, with 12 bases between. CDR3: CASSLEWLPQDTQYF. The CDR3 nucleotides read TGTGCCAGCAGCTTAGAATGGCTTCCCCAAGATACGCAGTATTTT.

The table lists this clonotype with a few counts. The chain has TRBV20-1 and TRBJ2-5; maybe TRBD2 (5 bases). V dropped 3 bases and J dropped 9 bases, with 17 bases sitting between them. The CDR3 is 13 amino acids. The V gene's germline CDR1 is DFQATT and CDR2 SNEGSKA (reference sequence). In DNA form, the CDR3 reads TGCAGTGCTAGCCCCACGGCTCGGGATGCCCAGTACTTC. It yields the protein CSASPTARDAQYF.

The DNA for the CDR3 is TGTGCCAGCAGCCAAGAGAGACTAGCGGGAACCTACGAGCAGTACTTC. Its protein product is CASSQERLAGTYEQYF. The chain uses TRBV3-1 and TRBJ2-7; 11 bases fit TRBD2. Unmatched junction bases numbered 3, after V lost 0 bases and J lost 2 bases. The V gene's germline CDR1 is LGHDT and CDR2 YNNKEL (reference sequence). This CDR3 region has 16 residues.

The CDR3: CSVGRDSPHNSYNEQFF. The CDR3 nucleotides are TGCAGCGTTGGACGGGACAGCCCGCATAACTCCTACAATGAGCAGTTCTTC. The chain couples TRBV29-1 to TRBJ2-1; the match to TRBD1 covers 7 bases. V was clipped by 4 bases and J by 0 bases; unmatched bases: 12. Germline loops: CDR1 SQVTM, CDR2 ANQGSEA. The CDR3 spans 17 residues.

The gene calls are TRBV5-1 and TRBJ2-7, with a possible D match to TRBD1 (5 bases). The germline V gene encodes CDR1 SGHRS and CDR2 YFSETQ. This CDR3 comprises 15 residues. V shed 0 bases and J shed 1 base, with 11 bases lying between them. The CDR3 nucleotides read TGCGCCAGCAGCTTGGTCCCCAGGGCGTCCTACGAGCAGTACTTC. Residues: CASSLVPRASYEQYF.

This clonotype came up many times. This sequence joins TRBV7-2 and TRBJ1-6; 12 bases agree with TRBD1. The CDR3 loop spans 19 amino acids. J gave up 5 bases and V 0 bases, and 8 bases lay outside the gene matches. Germline values: CDR1 SGHTA, CDR2 FQGNSA. CDR3 nucleotide sequence: TGTGCCAGCAGCTTAGCCGGGACAGGGGGCATGGGGAATAATTCACCCCTCCACTTT. Amino acid sequence: CASSLAGTGGMGNNSPLHF.

The chain recombines TRBV20-1 with TRBJ2-1; no clear D gene. This CDR3 contains 14 residues. V was shortened by 3 bases and J by 5 bases, with 14 bases between the two germline ends. Germline values: CDR1 DFQATT, CDR2 SNEGSKA (reference sequence). In DNA form, the CDR3 reads TGCAGTGCTAGGGGCAGGTTATTCAACAATGAGCAGTTCTTC. It translates to CSARGRLFNNEQFF.

This chain links TRBV27 with TRBJ2-7; unclear D gene. Trimming removed 5 bases at V and 6 bases at J, with 23 bases between. The germline CDR1 and CDR2 sequences are MNHEY and SMNVEV (reference sequence). CDR3 length equals 16 residues. DNA of the CDR3: TGTGCCAGCAGTCGCTTGTCCCCTGTTCGTTTAGGCGAGCAGTACGTC. Protein: CASSRLSPVRLGEQYV.

V gene TRBV20-1 combines with J gene TRBJ2-7; 13 bases agree with TRBD2. After removal of 5 bases from V and 3 bases from J, the junction contained 10 bases not matched to a gene. The CDR3 length is 16 residues. The germline gives CDR1 DFQATT, CDR2 SNEGSKA (reference sequence). As DNA, the CDR3 is TGCAGTGCTTCGACTAGCGGGAGGAAGCTCGGCTACGAGCAGTACTTC. Its translation: CSASTSGRKLGYEQYF.

This clonotype was seen more than once but under ten times. The CDR3: CASSPTPGGGETQYF. In nucleotides, the CDR3 is TGTGCCAGCAGCCCCACTCCGGGAGGTGGAGAGACCCAGTACTTC. The chain recombines TRBV11-2 with TRBJ2-5; TRBD2 matches at 7 bases. Germline V CDR1 and CDR2: SGHAT, FQNNGV. V lost 5 bases and J lost 4; bases outside the gene matches: 10. The CDR3 is 15 amino acids.

The J gene is TRBJ2-1, the V gene TRBV29-1, with 11 bases matching TRBD2. Germline assignment: CDR1 SQVTM and CDR2 ANQGSEA. This CDR3 spans 12 amino acids. The chain's CDR3 is CRGTSGYNEQFF. As DNA, the CDR3 is TGCAGGGGGACTAGCGGCTACAATGAGCAGTTCTTC.

This clonotype was observed a few times. V is TRBV9 and J is TRBJ2-3; TRBD1 matches 9 bases. V shed 0 bases, J shed 2 bases, and the junction held 4 bases outside the gene matches. Germline values: CDR1 SGDLS, CDR2 YYNGEE. The length of the CDR3 is 16 residues. The CDR3 region is CASSVGTGDYTDTQYF. The CDR3 region has the DNA TGTGCCAGCAGCGTAGGGACAGGGGATTACACAGATACGCAGTATTTT.

This chain joins TRBV18 and TRBJ1-4; 9 nucleotides match TRBD1. Losses at the gene ends were 5 bases for V and 10 bases for J; bases not matched to a gene: 5. Germline V gives CDR1 KGHSH, CDR2 LQKENI. There are 13 residues in the CDR3. The CDR3 DNA follows: TGTGCCAGCTCAGAGCCGGGACAGGGAAAACTGTTTTTT. Encoded protein: CASSEPGQGKLFF.

This clonotype showed up many times. The chain carries TRBV5-1 and TRBJ2-7; possibly TRBD1 for D (6 bases). Germline loops: CDR1 SGHRS, CDR2 YFSETQ. Trimming removed 2 bases at V and 3 bases at J, with 9 bases between. CDR3 length: 13 residues. Here the CDR3 reads CASSLTGNYEQYV. In nucleotides, the CDR3 is TGCGCCAGCAGCTTAACAGGGAACTACGAGCAGTACGTC.

This clonotype was counted between two and nine times. This sequence joins TRBV11-3 and TRBJ2-2; D uncertain. Per germline, CDR1 SGHNT and CDR2 YENEEA. The CDR3 loop spans 15 amino acids. Deletions cut 5 bases from V and 1 base from J, with 11 bases between. The CDR3 reads CASSLNYLNTGELFF. The CDR3 DNA is TGTGCCAGCAGCCTCAACTACCTGAACACCGGGGAGCTGTTTTTT.

The rearrangement links TRBV20-1 to TRBJ2-5; D assignment may be TRBD1 or TRBD2 (6 bases each). The CDR3 sequence is 13 residues long. Trimming left V 3 bases short and J 7 bases short, with 15 bases between. The germline V gene encodes CDR1 DFQATT and CDR2 SNEGSKA (reference sequence). CDR3 in DNA: TGCAGTGCTAGCCCGGGGGCGCGGTGGACCCAGTACTTC. Residues: CSASPGARWTQYF.

This clonotype came up many times. The CDR3 nucleotides read TGTGCCAGCAGCTTGGCTGGAAGCTCCTACGAGCAGTACGTC. Its protein is CASSLAGSSYEQYV. The chain is built from TRBV5-5 and TRBJ2-7; D is uncertain. The CDR3 runs to 14 residues. Trimming shortened V by 0 bases and J by 0 bases, and 7 bases separated the two germline ends. Per germline, CDR1 SGHKS and CDR2 YYEKEE (reference sequence).

This clonotype was recorded a few times. The chain has TRBV11-3 and TRBJ2-7, with 8 positions matching TRBD2. CDR3 size: 13 residues. J gave up 2 bases and V 3 bases, and 0 bases lay outside the gene matches. Per germline, CDR1 SGHNT and CDR2 YENEEA. CDR3 loop: CASSLREAYEQYF. In nucleotides, the CDR3 is TGTGCCAGCAGCTTGCGGGAGGCCTACGAGCAGTACTTC. The entire variable domain, with the rest obtained from reference TRBV11-3 and TRBJ2-7, is as follows: EAGVVQSPRYKIIEKKQPVAFWCNPISGHNTLYWYLQNLGQGPELLIRYENEEAVDDSQLPKDRFSAERLKGVDSTLKIQPAELGDSAVYLCASSLREAYEQYFGPGTRLTVT.

There are a few counts of this clonotype. This chain uses TRBV28 with TRBJ2-3, with 9 nucleotides matching TRBD1. CDR3 length: 16 amino acids. CDR1 is MDHEN and CDR2 is SYDVKM in the germline V gene. Losses at the gene ends were 6 bases for V and 2 bases for J; bases not matched to a gene: 9. CDR3 in amino acids: CASSRDRESSTDTQYF. The DNA of the CDR3 is TGTGCCAGCAGCAGGGACAGGGAAAGTTCCACAGATACGCAGTATTTT.

The chain is built from TRBV12-3 or TRBV12-4 and TRBJ2-3, with 13 positions matching TRBD2. The ends lost 6 bases at V and 0 bases at J; junction bases unmatched: 3. CDR3 length: 16 amino acids. The CDR3 bases are TGTGCCAGCAGGGGGACTAGCGGGGTTAGCACAGATACGCAGTATTTT. This codes for CASRGTSGVSTDTQYF.